The 3 T cell receptor beta chains presented below share a single source sample, sequenced in a study of blood T cell repertoires in COVID-19. Libraries were prepared by immunoSEQ multiplex PCR; TCRdb keeps only in-frame clonotypes and omits some of them. The sample carries 150,000 to 200,000 clones, around 90% recorded once. Sequences were obtained from PBMCs or T cells enriched from blood (not recorded which). All receptors come from a woman between 18 and 30 years old who had recovered from COVID-19.

V is TRBV6-5 and J is TRBJ1-1; TRBD1 matches at 7 bases. The CDR3 spans 13 residues. Germline CDR1 reads MNHEY; CDR2 reads SVGAGI. V lost 5 bases to trimming and J lost 3 bases; unmatched junction nucleotides: 3. The CDR3 DNA is TGTGCCAGCAGTAGACAGGGACACACTGAAGCTTTCTTT. Protein: CASSRQGHTEAFF.

V and J are TRBV30 and TRBJ1-6, with 7 bases identical to TRBD1. The CDR3 totals 14 residues. With 4 bases clipped from V and 10 bases from J, the junction kept 10 bases outside the gene matches. CDR1 is GTSNPN, CDR2 SVGIG, per germline (reference sequence). Written as DNA, the CDR3 is TGTGCCTGGAAACGGGACAGAGCGAGCTCACCCCTCCACTTT. It specifies CAWKRDRASSPLHF.

CDR3: CASVARGGPYNEQFF. CDR3 DNA sequence: TGTGCCAGCGTCGCCCGGGGGGGGCCCTACAATGAGCAGTTCTTC. The gene calls are TRBV3-1 (or the pseudogene TRBV3-2) and TRBJ2-1, with 8 nucleotides matching TRBD2. Losses at the gene ends were 8 bases for V and 2 bases for J; bases not matched to a gene: 8. Germline V CDR1 and CDR2: LGHDT, YNNKEL (reference sequence). The CDR3 is 15 amino acids.